A single sample is the source of the 22 T cell receptor beta chains below, sequenced in a study of beta chain features in type 1 diabetes. General study findings and limits: TCRB CDR3 length was moderately but significantly reduced in all four CD4+ subsets of Type 1 diabetes patients.

The authors reverse transcribed all of the isolated RNA, so sequencing captured expressed TCRB transcripts. Sequencing was performed with immunoSEQ multiplex PCR; in TCRdb, only in-frame clones are kept and a portion is missing. The table has around 150,000 clones, roughly 9% seen once. These TCRs are of unknown antigen specificity. The sequencing sample was made of central memory CD4+ T cells from blood. These TCRs come from a woman younger than 45 with type 1 diabetes.

This clone was found a few times. The chain links TRBV30 to TRBJ2-2, with 11 bases aligning to TRBD1. This CDR3 has 16 amino acids. After removal of 3 bases from V and 6 bases from J, the junction contained 9 bases not matched to a gene. The germline V gene has CDR1 GTSNPN and CDR2 SVGIG (reference sequence). CDR3 protein: CAWRVLGDRGAGELFF. The CDR3 bases are TGTGCCTGGAGGGTCCTGGGGGACAGGGGGGCCGGGGAGCTGTTTTTT.

This clone occurred a few times. The chain recombines TRBV14 with TRBJ2-3, with D unclear. The CDR3 consists of 12 residues. Germline CDR1 is SGHDN and CDR2 is FVKESK. V was shortened by 5 bases and J by 4 bases, with 7 bases between the two germline ends. The CDR3 DNA reads as TGTGCCAGCAGCTTACAAGCAGATACGCAGTATTTT. Its protein product is CASSLQADTQYF.

This clone came up many times. This CDR3 reads CASSAGTGQETQYF. The DNA for the CDR3 is TGTGCCAGCAGCGCCGGGACAGGGCAAGAGACCCAGTACTTC. V gene TRBV7-9 combines with J gene TRBJ2-5; 9 nucleotides agree with TRBD1. V gave up 5 bases and J gave up 2 bases; unmatched junction bases: 3. CDR1 is SEHNR, CDR2 FQNEAQ, per germline (reference sequence). The CDR3 has 14 residues.

V is TRBV6-6 and J is TRBJ2-7; 8 nucleotides align to TRBD1. CDR1 MNHNY and CDR2 SVGAGI come from the germline V gene (reference sequence). V shed 9 bases, J shed 2 bases, and the junction held 6 bases outside the gene matches. This CDR3 is 13 amino acids long. CDR3 sequence (DNA): TGTGCCAGTGTACAGGGGGATACCTACGAGCAGTACTTC. This codes for CASVQGDTYEQYF.

J is TRBJ1-5 and V is TRBV5-6; 8 bases match TRBD1. Germline CDR1 and CDR2: SGHDT and YYEEEE. The CDR3 runs 13 residues. V was pared by 3 bases and J by 5 bases, with 1 base of the junction left unmatched. For the CDR3, the DNA is TGTGCCAGCAGCTACAGGGGGTATCAGCCCCAGCATTTT. It encodes CASSYRGYQPQHF.

This clone was observed a few times. CDR3 in amino acids: CASSQRSPDTNYGYTF. The DNA of the CDR3 is TGTGCCAGCAGCCAACGATCTCCGGACACGAACTATGGCTACACCTTC. This sequence joins TRBV16 and TRBJ1-2; TRBD1 is a possible D gene (5 bases). Germline V gives CDR1 KGHSY, CDR2 FQNENV. The CDR3 totals 16 residues. V was cut by 2 bases and J by 2 bases, with 15 bases left in between.

The chain carries TRBV7-3 and TRBJ1-1; D is perhaps TRBD1 (6 bases). This CDR3 is 14 amino acids long. Trimming took 7 bases from V and 3 from J, leaving 15 bases between them. The germline V gene encodes CDR1 SGHTA and CDR2 FQGTGA. CDR3 DNA sequence: TGTGCCAGCACCTTGGGGGGGGCAGACACTGAAGCTTTCTTT. Amino acids: CASTLGGADTEAFF.

V gene TRBV5-5 combines with J gene TRBJ1-2; TRBD1 agrees at 8 bases. Germline loops: CDR1 SGHKS, CDR2 YYEKEE (reference sequence). The CDR3 sequence is 13 residues long. Losses at the gene ends were 3 bases for V and 10 bases for J; bases not matched to a gene: 8. CDR3 nucleotide sequence: TGTGCCAGCAGCTCCATACCGACAGGGGACTACACCTTC. Encoded protein: CASSSIPTGDYTF. Complete variable domain (other parts from reference TRBV5-5 and TRBJ1-2): DAGVTQSPTHLIKTRGQQVTLRCSPISGHKSVSWYQQVLGQGPQFIFQYYEKEERGRGNFPDRFSARQFPNYSSELNVNALLLGDSALYLCASSSIPTGDYTFGSGTRLTVV.

This clone showed up just a few times. The V gene is TRBV7-9, the J gene TRBJ1-4, with TRBD1 matching over 10 bases. V shed 5 bases, J shed 7 bases, and the junction held 4 bases outside the gene matches. The CDR3 is made up of 14 amino acids. The V gene's germline CDR1 is SEHNR and CDR2 FQNEAQ (reference sequence). The chain's CDR3 is CASSRDRGGEKLFF. CDR3 in DNA: TGTGCCAGCAGCCGGGACAGGGGAGGTGAAAAACTGTTTTTT.

At least ten counts were recorded for this clone. The chain joins TRBV5-4 to TRBJ2-3; 10 nucleotides align to TRBD2. The V segment lost 1 base and the J segment 2 bases; nucleotides outside the gene matches: 4. The CDR3 length is 16 residues. CDR1 is SGHNT, CDR2 YYREEE, per germline (reference sequence). CDR3 region: CASSLFLAGDTDTQYF. The CDR3 bases are TGTGCCAGCAGCTTGTTTCTAGCGGGAGACACAGATACGCAGTATTTT.

The V gene is TRBV5-1, the J gene TRBJ1-1; unclear D gene. Germline CDR1 reads SGHRS; CDR2 reads YFSETQ. This CDR3 region has 15 residues. Trimming shortened V by 0 bases and J by 0 bases, and 9 bases separated the two germline ends. The chain's CDR3 is CASSLGPGVNTEAFF. CDR3 DNA: TGCGCCAGCAGCTTGGGACCGGGAGTGAACACTGAAGCTTTCTTT. The whole variable domain, filled in from reference TRBV5-1 and TRBJ1-1, reads KAGVTQTPRYLIKTRGQQVTLSCSPISGHRSVSWYQQTPGQGLQFLFEYFSETQRNKGNFPGRFSGRQFSNSRSEMNVSTLELGDSALYLCASSLGPGVNTEAFFGQGTRLTVV.

In this sample, this clone turned up a few times. The chain has TRBV11-3 and TRBJ2-1, with TRBD2 as a possible D gene (6 bases). This CDR3 is built from 14 residues. Trimming stripped 7 bases from V and 0 bases from J, with 10 bases between. The V gene's germline CDR1 is SGHNT and CDR2 YENEEA. This CDR3 reads CASTRGSSYNEQFF. CDR3 DNA: TGTGCCAGCACGCGGGGCAGCTCCTACAATGAGCAGTTCTTC.

The CDR3 here is CASSLNWRRENTEAFF. CDR3 DNA sequence: TGTGCCAGCAGCTTAAACTGGAGACGAGAGAACACTGAAGCTTTCTTT. This chain joins TRBV11-2 and TRBJ1-1; D is uncertain. Trimming removed 2 bases from V and 1 base from J, with 14 bases in between. The CDR3 length is 16 residues. The germline CDR1 and CDR2 sequences are SGHAT and FQNNGV. Complete variable domain (other parts from reference TRBV11-2 and TRBJ1-1): EAGVAQSPRYKIIEKRQSVAFWCNPISGHATLYWYQQILGQGPKLLIQFQNNGVVDDSQLPKDRFSAERLKGVDSTLKIQPAKLEDSAVYLCASSLNWRRENTEAFFGQGTRLTVV.

CDR3 DNA: TGTGCCAGCAGCCAATTCTCAGCGGAATCCACAGATACGCAGTATTTT. Translation gives CASSQFSAESTDTQYF. The chain carries TRBV11-2 and TRBJ2-3, with D possibly matching TRBD2 (5 bases). This CDR3 has 16 residues. The germline V gene has CDR1 SGHAT and CDR2 FQNNGV. Trimming cost V 5 bases and J 2 bases, with 17 bases left between them.

This CDR3 is CASSQSSWPEQFF. CDR3 DNA sequence: TGTGCCAGCAGCCAAAGTTCCTGGCCGGAGCAGTTCTTC. The chain has TRBV6-5 and TRBJ2-1; no definite D call. The CDR3 covers 13 residues. Trimming cost V 6 bases and J 10 bases, with 16 bases left between them. The germline gives CDR1 MNHEY, CDR2 SVGAGI.

The rearrangement links TRBV30 to TRBJ1-2; 10 bases line up with TRBD1. The V gene's germline CDR1 is GTSNPN and CDR2 SVGIG (reference sequence). V shed 7 bases, J shed 8 bases, and the junction held 4 bases outside the gene matches. The CDR3 runs to 11 residues. The CDR3 protein is CALRQGAGYTF. The CDR3 region has the DNA TGTGCCTTAAGACAGGGGGCCGGCTACACCTTC.

This clone showed up just a few times. The chain employs TRBV5-1 and TRBJ1-2; no definite D call. Deletions cut 0 bases from V and 3 bases from J, with 9 bases between. Germline V gene data show CDR1 as SGHRS and CDR2 as YFSETQ. This CDR3 region has 14 residues. This chain's CDR3 is CASSLVVADYGYTF. The CDR3 DNA sequence: TGCGCCAGCAGCTTGGTTGTGGCAGACTATGGCTACACCTTC. Variable domain in full (rest from reference TRBV5-1 and TRBJ1-2): KAGVTQTPRYLIKTRGQQVTLSCSPISGHRSVSWYQQTPGQGLQFLFEYFSETQRNKGNFPGRFSGRQFSNSRSEMNVSTLELGDSALYLCASSLVVADYGYTFGSGTRLTVV.

This clone appeared once. The gene calls are TRBV5-1 and TRBJ2-5; TRBD1 matches at 8 bases. The end of the DNA is better explained by TRBJ2-7, so the J call may be wrong. Germline CDR1 SGHRS, CDR2 YFSETQ. CDR3 size: 14 residues. This CDR3 is CASSSGQGTYEQYF. As DNA, the CDR3 is TGCGCCAGCAGCTCCGGACAGGGCACCTACGAGCAGTACTTC.

This clone occurred a few times. V gene TRBV6-4 combines with J gene TRBJ2-2; 9 bases map to TRBD2. The V segment lost 6 bases and the J segment 2 bases; nucleotides outside the gene matches: 1. The CDR3 is made up of 14 amino acids. The germline CDR1 and CDR2 sequences are MRHNA and SNTAGT. Here the CDR3 DNA reads TGTGCCAGCAGGGGACTAGCAAACACCGGGGAGCTGTTTTTT. Its translation: CASRGLANTGELFF.

This clone was picked up a small number of times. V is TRBV29-1 and J is TRBJ1-1; D may be TRBD1 (5 bases). Per the germline V gene, CDR1 is SQVTM and CDR2 is ANQGSEA. The V end lost 2 bases, the J end lost 2 bases, and 9 bases lay between the germline ends. The CDR3 has 13 residues. The CDR3 protein is CSVERGTNTEAFF. CDR3 bases: TGCAGCGTTGAAAGGGGTACAAACACTGAAGCTTTCTTT.

This clone was detected a few times. The junction departs from the called germline gene at one end, perhaps through a read error. V gene TRBV29-1 combines with J gene TRBJ2-7; 8 nucleotides match TRBD2. The germline V gene has CDR1 SQVTM and CDR2 ANQGSEA. The CDR3 extends over 13 amino acids. The CDR3, as DNA: TGCAGCGCTGAAGCGGGAGTGGGCTACGAGCAGTACTTC. Translation gives CSAEAGVGYEQYF.

The V gene is TRBV7-2, the J gene TRBJ1-3; perhaps TRBD1 as D (5 bases). CDR3 length equals 16 residues. Per germline, CDR1 SGHTA and CDR2 FQGNSA. Trimming cost V 1 base and J 0 bases, with 10 bases left between them. The CDR3 region has the DNA TGTGCCAGCAGCTTAGGGTCGGGGGACTCTGGAAACACCATATATTTT. Protein: CASSLGSGDSGNTIYF. Together with reference TRBV7-2 and TRBJ1-3, the CDR3 gives the full variable domain: GAGVSQSPSNKVTEKGKDVELRCDPISGHTALYWYRQSLGQGLEFLIYFQGNSAPDKSGLPSDRFSAERTGGSVSTLTIQRTQQEDSAVYLCASSLGSGDSGNTIYFGEGSWLTVV.